Sequencing of this T cell receptor beta chain was carried out in a study of blood T cell repertoires in COVID-19. Whole-study context: COVID-19 samples collected from the United States, Italy and Spain covered acute and convalescent phases. T cells, B-cell-depleted T cells, or PBMCs provided the cDNA or gDNA that served as material.

How the authors handled the data: Reference gene primer amplification in the assay estimated nucleated cell counts. TCRdb's copy holds only in-frame clones and misses some; the assay was immunoSEQ multiplex PCR. That table gives V, J and clone size, and the DNA gave D and trimming. Altogether approximately 120,000 clones are present, about 85% being singletons, with the ten largest covering around 27%. Per germline, CDR1 SGDLS and CDR2 YYNGEE. This CDR3 is built from 15 residues. V was cut by 0 bases and J by 2 bases, with 9 bases left in between. The sequencing input was peripheral blood. V usage is TRBV9 and J usage is TRBJ1-3; D gene uncertain. The TCR originated in a woman of 80 years or more with acute or convalescent COVID-19. CDR3 protein: CASSVARGTGNTIYF. For the CDR3, the DNA is TGTGCCAGCAGCGTAGCACGGGGAACTGGAAACACCATATATTTT.